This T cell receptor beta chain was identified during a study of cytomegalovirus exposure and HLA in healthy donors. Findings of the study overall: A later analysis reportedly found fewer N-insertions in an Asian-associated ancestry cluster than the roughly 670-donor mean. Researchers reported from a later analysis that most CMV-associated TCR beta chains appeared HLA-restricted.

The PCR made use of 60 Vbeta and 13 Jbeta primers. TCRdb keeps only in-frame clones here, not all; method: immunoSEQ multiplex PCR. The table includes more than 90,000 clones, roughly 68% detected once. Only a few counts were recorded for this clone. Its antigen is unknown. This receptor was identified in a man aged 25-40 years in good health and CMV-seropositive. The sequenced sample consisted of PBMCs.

CDR3 DNA: TGTGCCAGCAGCCGTATGTGGGGACAGATGCAGCCCCAGCATTTT. Protein product: CASSRMWGQMQPQHF. This chain joins TRBV7-8 and TRBJ1-5; 7 nucleotides agree with TRBD1. The CDR3 length is 15 residues. The V and J ends lost 5 bases and 7 bases, in that order; junction bases with no gene match: 11. CDR1 SGHVS and CDR2 FQNEAQ come from the germline V gene.